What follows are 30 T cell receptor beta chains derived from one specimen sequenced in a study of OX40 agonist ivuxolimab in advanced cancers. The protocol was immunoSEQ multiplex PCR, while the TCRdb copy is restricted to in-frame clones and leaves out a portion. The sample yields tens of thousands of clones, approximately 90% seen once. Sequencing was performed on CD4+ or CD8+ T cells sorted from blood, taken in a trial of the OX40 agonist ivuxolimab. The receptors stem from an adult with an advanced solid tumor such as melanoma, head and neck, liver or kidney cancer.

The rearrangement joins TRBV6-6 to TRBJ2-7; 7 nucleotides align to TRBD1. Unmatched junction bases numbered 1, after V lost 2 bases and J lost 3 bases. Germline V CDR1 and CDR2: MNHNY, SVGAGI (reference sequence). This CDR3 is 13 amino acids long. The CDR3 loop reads CASSYRTGYEQYV. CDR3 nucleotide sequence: TGTGCCAGCAGTTACCGGACAGGCTACGAGCAGTACGTC.

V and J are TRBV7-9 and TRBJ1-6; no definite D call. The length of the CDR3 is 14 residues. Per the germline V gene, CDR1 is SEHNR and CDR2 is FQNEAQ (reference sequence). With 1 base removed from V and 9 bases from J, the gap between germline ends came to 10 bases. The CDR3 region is CASSLGYDGSPLHF. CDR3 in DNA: TGTGCCAGCAGCTTAGGATACGACGGTTCACCCCTCCACTTT.

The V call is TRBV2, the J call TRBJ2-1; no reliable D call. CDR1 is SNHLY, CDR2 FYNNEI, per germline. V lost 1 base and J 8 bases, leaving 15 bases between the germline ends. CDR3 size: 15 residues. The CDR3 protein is CASSEDLLGNHEQFF. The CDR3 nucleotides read TGTGCCAGCAGTGAAGATTTATTGGGTAATCATGAGCAGTTCTTC.

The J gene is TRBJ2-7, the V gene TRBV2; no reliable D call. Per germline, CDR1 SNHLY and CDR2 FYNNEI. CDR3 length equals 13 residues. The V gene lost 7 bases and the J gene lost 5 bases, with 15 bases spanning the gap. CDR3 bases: TGTGCCAGCACCGGAACGGCAATGGACGAGCAGTACTTC. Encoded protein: CASTGTAMDEQYF.

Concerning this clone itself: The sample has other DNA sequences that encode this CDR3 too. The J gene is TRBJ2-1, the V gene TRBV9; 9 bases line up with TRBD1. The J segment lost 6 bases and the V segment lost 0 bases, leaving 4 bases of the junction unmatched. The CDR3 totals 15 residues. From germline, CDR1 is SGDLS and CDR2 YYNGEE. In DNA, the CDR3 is TGTGCCAGCAGCGTAGAGGGACAGGGCCGCAATGAGCAGTTCTTC. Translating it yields CASSVEGQGRNEQFF.

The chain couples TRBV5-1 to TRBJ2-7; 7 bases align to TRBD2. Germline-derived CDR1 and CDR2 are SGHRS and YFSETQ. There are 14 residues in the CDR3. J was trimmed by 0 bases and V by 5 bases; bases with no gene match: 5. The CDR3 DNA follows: TGCGCCAGCAGAGTGGGGGGGAGCTCCTACGAGCAGTACTTC. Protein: CASRVGGSSYEQYF.

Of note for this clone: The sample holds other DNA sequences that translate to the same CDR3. The CDR3: CASSLGAGELFF. As DNA, the CDR3 is TGTGCCAGCAGCTTAGGCGCCGGGGAGCTGTTTTTT. The chain joins TRBV7-9 to TRBJ2-2; unclear D gene. The length of the CDR3 is 12 residues. Trimming cost V 1 base and J 6 bases, with 3 bases left between them. Germline V gives CDR1 SEHNR, CDR2 FQNEAQ (reference sequence). The full variable domain, in which reference TRBV7-9 and TRBJ2-2 provide the parts outside the CDR3, is DTGVSQNPRHKITKRGQNVTFRCDPISEHNRLYWYRQTLGQGPEFLTYFQNEAQLEKSRLLSDRFSAERPKGSFSTLEIQRTEQGDSAMYLCASSLGAGELFFGEGSRLTVL.

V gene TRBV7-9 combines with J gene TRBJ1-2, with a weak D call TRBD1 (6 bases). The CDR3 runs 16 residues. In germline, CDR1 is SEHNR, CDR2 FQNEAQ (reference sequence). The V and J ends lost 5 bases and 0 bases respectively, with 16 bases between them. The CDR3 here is CASSPTRQAPNYGYTF. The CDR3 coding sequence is TGTGCCAGCAGCCCTACCAGACAGGCTCCTAACTATGGCTACACCTTC.

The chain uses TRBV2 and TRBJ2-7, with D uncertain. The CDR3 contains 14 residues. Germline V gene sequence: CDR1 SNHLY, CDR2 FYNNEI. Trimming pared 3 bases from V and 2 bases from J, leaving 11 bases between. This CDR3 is CASSDSSSPYEQYF. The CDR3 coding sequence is TGTGCCAGCAGTGACAGTTCATCCCCCTACGAGCAGTACTTC. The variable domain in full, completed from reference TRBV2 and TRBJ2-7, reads EPEVTQTPSHQVTQMGQEVILRCVPISNHLYFYWYRQILGQKVEFLVSFYNNEISEKSEIFDDQFSVERPDGSNFTLKIRSTKLEDSAMYFCASSDSSSPYEQYFGPGTRLTVT.

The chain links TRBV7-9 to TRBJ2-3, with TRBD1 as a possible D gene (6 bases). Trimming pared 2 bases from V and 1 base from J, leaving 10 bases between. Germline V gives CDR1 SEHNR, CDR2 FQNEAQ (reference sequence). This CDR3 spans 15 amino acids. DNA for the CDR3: TGTGCCAGCAGCTTACCAGGGGAAGGCACAGATACGCAGTATTTT. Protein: CASSLPGEGTDTQYF.

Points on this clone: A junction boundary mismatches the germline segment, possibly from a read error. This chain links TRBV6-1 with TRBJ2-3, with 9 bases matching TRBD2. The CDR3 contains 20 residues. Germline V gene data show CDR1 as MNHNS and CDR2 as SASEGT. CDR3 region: CASSEGLVAGVNIGTDTQYF. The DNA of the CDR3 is TGTGCCAGCAGCGAAGGGTTGGTAGCGGGAGTAAATATTGGCACAGATACGCAGTATTTT.

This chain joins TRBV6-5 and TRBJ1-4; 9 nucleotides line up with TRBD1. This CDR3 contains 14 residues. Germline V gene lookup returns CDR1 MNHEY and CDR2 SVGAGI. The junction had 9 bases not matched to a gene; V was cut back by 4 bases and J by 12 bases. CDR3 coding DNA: TGTGCCAGCAGTTGGGACAGGGCGGGTGTGGAACTGTTTTTT. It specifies CASSWDRAGVELFF.

This chain's CDR3 is CASSLVGGNQETQYF. The CDR3 nucleotides read TGTGCCAGCAGCTTAGTAGGTGGGAACCAAGAGACCCAGTACTTC. The rearrangement joins TRBV7-9 to TRBJ2-5; D ambiguous. Germline V gives CDR1 SEHNR, CDR2 FQNEAQ (reference sequence). CDR3 length: 15 amino acids. Trimming pared 1 base from V and 0 bases from J, leaving 9 bases between.

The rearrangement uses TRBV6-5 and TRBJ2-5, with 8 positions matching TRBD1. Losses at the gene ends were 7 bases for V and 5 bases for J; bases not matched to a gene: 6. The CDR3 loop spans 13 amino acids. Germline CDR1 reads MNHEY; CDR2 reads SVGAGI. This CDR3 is CASTDRGMETQYF. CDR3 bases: TGTGCCAGCACCGACAGGGGAATGGAGACCCAGTACTTC.

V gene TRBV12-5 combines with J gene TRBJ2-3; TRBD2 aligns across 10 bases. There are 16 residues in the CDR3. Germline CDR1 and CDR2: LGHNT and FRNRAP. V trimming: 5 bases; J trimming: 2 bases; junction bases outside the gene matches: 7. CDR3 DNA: TGTGCTAGTGGTCTCAGTACTAGCGGGATCACAGATACGCAGTATTTT. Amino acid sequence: CASGLSTSGITDTQYF. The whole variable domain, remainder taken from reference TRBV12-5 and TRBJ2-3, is DARVTQTPRHKVTEMGQEVTMRCQPILGHNTVFWYRQTMMQGLELLAYFRNRAPLDDSGMPKDRFSAEMPDATLATLKIQPSEPRDSAVYFCASGLSTSGITDTQYFGPGTRLTVL.

CDR3 residues: CASSPGGSGRYEQYF. The CDR3 region has the DNA TGCGCCAGCAGCCCTGGGGGGTCGGGGCGGTACGAGCAGTACTTC. The V gene is TRBV5-1, the J gene TRBJ2-7; TRBD2 is a possible D gene (6 bases). The CDR3 is 15 residues long. V was clipped by 4 bases and J by 4 bases, with 18 bases between them. CDR1 is SGHRS and CDR2 is YFSETQ in the germline V gene.

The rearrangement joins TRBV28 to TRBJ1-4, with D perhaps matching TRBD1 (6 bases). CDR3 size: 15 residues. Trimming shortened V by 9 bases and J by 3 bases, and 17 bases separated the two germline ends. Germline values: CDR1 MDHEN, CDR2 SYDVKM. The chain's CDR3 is CASLAGGRSNEKLFF. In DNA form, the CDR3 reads TGTGCCAGTTTAGCGGGGGGCCGGTCTAATGAAAAACTGTTTTTT.

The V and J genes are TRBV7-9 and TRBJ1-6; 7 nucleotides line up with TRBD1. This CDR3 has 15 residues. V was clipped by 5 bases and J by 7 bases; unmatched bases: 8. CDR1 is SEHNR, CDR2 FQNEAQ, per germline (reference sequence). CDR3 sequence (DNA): TGTGCCAGCAGCCCAACCACAGGGGTCAATTCACCCCTCCACTTT. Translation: CASSPTTGVNSPLHF.

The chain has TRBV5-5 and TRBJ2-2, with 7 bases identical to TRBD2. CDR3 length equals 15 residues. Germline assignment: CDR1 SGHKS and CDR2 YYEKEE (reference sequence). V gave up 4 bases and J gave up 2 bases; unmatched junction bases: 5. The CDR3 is CASSPGTTNTGELFF. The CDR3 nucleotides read TGTGCCAGCAGCCCCGGGACTACAAACACCGGGGAGCTGTTTTTT.

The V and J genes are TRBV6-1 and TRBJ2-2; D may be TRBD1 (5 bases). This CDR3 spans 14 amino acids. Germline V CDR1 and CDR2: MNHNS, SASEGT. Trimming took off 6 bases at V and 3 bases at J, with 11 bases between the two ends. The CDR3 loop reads CASSRVSDTGELFF. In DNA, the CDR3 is TGTGCCAGCAGCAGGGTTTCGGACACCGGGGAGCTGTTTTTT.

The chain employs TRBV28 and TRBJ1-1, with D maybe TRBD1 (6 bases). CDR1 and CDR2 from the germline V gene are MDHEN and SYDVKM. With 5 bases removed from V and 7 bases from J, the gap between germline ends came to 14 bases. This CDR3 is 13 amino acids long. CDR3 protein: CASSLPGQNEAFF. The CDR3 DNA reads TGTGCCAGCAGTCTCCCAGGACAGAATGAAGCTTTCTTT. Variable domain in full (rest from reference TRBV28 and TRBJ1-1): DVKVTQSSRYLVKRTGEKVFLECVQDMDHENMFWYRQDPGLGLRLIYFSYDVKMKEKGDIPEGYSVSREKKERFSLILESASTNQTSMYLCASSLPGQNEAFFGQGTRLTVV.

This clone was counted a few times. The CDR3 bases are TGTGCCAGCGTCGAGGGGGGCCTTAATGAAAAACTGTTTTTT. It codes for CASVEGGLNEKLFF. V usage is TRBV5-6 and J usage is TRBJ1-4, with D maybe TRBD1 (6 bases). V was cut by 7 bases and J by 4 bases, with 14 bases left in between. The CDR3 spans 14 residues. Germline-derived CDR1 and CDR2 are SGHDT and YYEEEE.

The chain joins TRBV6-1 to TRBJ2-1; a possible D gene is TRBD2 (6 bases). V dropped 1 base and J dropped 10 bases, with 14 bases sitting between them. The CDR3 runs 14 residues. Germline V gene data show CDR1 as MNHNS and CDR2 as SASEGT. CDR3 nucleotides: TGTGCCAGCAGTGAAGGGAGGGCCAGTAGGGAGCAGTTCTTC. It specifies CASSEGRASREQFF.

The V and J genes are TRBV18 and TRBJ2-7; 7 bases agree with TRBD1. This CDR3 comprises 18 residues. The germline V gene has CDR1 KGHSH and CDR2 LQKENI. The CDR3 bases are TGTGCCAGCTCTCCACAAATCGACAGGGACCCCATCCACTACGAGCAGTACGTC. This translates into CASSPQIDRDPIHYEQYV.

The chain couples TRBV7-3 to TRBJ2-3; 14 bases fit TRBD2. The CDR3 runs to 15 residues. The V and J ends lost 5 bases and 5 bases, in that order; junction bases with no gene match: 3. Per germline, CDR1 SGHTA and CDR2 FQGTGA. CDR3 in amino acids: CASSRTSGRLDTQYF. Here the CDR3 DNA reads TGTGCCAGCAGCAGGACTAGCGGGAGGTTAGATACGCAGTATTTT.

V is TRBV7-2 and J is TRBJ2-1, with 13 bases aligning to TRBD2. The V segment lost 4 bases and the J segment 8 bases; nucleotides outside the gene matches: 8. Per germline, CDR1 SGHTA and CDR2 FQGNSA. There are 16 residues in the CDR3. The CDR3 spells CASSSVTSGRRDEQFF. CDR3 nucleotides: TGTGCCAGCAGCTCCGTGACTAGCGGGAGGCGGGATGAGCAGTTCTTC. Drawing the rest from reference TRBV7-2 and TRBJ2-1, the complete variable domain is GAGVSQSPSNKVTEKGKDVELRCDPISGHTALYWYRQSLGQGLEFLIYFQGNSAPDKSGLPSDRFSAERTGGSVSTLTIQRTQQEDSAVYLCASSSVTSGRRDEQFFGPGTRLTVL.

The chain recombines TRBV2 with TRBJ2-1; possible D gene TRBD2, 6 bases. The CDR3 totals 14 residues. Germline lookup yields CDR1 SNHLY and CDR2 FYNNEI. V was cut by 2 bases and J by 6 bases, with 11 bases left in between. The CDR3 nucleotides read TGTGCCAGCAGTGAAACCGGGACTGGCAATGAGCAGTTCTTC. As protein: CASSETGTGNEQFF. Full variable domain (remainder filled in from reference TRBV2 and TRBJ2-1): EPEVTQTPSHQVTQMGQEVILRCVPISNHLYFYWYRQILGQKVEFLVSFYNNEISEKSEIFDDQFSVERPDGSNFTLKIRSTKLEDSAMYFCASSETGTGNEQFFGPGTRLTVL.

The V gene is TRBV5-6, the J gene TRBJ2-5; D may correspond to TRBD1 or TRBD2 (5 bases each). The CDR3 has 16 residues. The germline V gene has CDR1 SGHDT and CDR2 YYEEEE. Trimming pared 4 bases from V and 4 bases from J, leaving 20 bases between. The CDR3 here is CASSLEWGRPVETQYF. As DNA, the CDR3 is TGTGCCAGCAGCCTCGAGTGGGGACGGCCCGTAGAGACCCAGTACTTC.

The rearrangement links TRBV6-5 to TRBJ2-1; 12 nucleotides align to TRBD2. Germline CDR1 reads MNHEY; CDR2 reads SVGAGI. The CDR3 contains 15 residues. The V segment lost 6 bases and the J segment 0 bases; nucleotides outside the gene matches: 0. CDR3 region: CASRLAGGSYNEQFF. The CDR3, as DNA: TGTGCCAGCAGACTAGCGGGGGGCTCCTACAATGAGCAGTTCTTC.

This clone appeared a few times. Here the CDR3 reads CASGQGRGTGELFF. In DNA, the CDR3 is TGTGCCAGCGGCCAGGGGAGGGGGACCGGGGAGCTGTTTTTT. The chain has TRBV7-9 and TRBJ2-2, with TRBD2 as a possible D gene (7 bases). The CDR3 loop spans 14 amino acids. Looked up from germline, CDR1 is SEHNR and CDR2 is FQNEAQ (reference sequence). V was clipped by 8 bases and J by 5 bases, with 15 bases between them. The entire variable domain, with the rest obtained from reference TRBV7-9 and TRBJ2-2, is as follows: DTGVSQNPRHKITKRGQNVTFRCDPISEHNRLYWYRQTLGQGPEFLTYFQNEAQLEKSRLLSDRFSAERPKGSFSTLEIQRTEQGDSAMYLCASGQGRGTGELFFGEGSRLTVL.